This T cell receptor (beta chain) was observed in a study of siplizumab effects on memory and regulatory T cells. Overall study results and limits: The authors did not confirm suppressive function in proliferating Tregs from siplizumab cultures. Memory T cells appeared less diverse than naive cells, which seemed to contribute substantially to alloresponse.

Worth noting for this clone: What it binds is unknown.

Germline V lookup: CDR1 SGHRS, CDR2 YFSETQ. This CDR3 is 17 amino acids long. The trim removed 3 bases at V and 4 bases at J, leaving 9 bases unmatched. TCRdb's copy holds only in-frame clones and misses some; the assay was immunoSEQ multiplex PCR. The profile shows 100,000 to 110,000 clones, 75% to 95% of them singletons. The V gene is TRBV5-1, the J gene TRBJ1-6, with TRBD1 matching 8 bases. Sequencing was done on a sample of CD4+ T cells sorted from blood. This clonotype originated in a human donor in good health. The CDR3 coding sequence is TGCGCCAGCAGCTCGCCCACCGGGACAGGTTATAATTCACCCCTCCACTTT. Amino acid sequence: CASSSPTGTGYNSPLHF.